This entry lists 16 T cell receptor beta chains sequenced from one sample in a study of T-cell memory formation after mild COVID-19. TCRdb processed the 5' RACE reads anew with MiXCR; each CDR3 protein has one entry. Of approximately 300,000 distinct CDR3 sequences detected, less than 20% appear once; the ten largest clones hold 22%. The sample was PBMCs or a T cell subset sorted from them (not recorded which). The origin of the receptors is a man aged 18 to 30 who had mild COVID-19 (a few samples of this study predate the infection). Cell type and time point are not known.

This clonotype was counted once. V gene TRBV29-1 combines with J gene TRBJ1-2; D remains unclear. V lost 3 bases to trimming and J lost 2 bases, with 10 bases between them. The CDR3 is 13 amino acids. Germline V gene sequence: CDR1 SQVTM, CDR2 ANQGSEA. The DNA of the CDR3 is TGCAGCGTTGACTTGGACGGGAACTATGGCTACACCTTC. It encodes CSVDLDGNYGYTF.

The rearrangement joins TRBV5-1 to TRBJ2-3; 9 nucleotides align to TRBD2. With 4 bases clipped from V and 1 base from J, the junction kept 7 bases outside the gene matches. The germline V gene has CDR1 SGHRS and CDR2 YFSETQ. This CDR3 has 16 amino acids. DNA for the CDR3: TGCGCCAGCAGCCACTTAGCGGGGGAGGGCACAGATACGCAGTATTTT. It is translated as CASSHLAGEGTDTQYF. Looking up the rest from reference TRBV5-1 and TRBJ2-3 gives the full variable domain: KAGVTQTPRYLIKTRGQQVTLSCSPISGHRSVSWYQQTPGQGLQFLFEYFSETQRNKGNFPGRFSGRQFSNSRSEMNVSTLELGDSALYLCASSHLAGEGTDTQYFGPGTRLTVL.

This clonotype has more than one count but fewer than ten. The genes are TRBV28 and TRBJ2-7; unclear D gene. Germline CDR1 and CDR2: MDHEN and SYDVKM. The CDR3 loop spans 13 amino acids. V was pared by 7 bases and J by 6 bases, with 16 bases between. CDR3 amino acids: CASTTDRAGEQYV. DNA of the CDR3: TGTGCCAGCACTACCGACCGGGCCGGCGAGCAGTACGTC.

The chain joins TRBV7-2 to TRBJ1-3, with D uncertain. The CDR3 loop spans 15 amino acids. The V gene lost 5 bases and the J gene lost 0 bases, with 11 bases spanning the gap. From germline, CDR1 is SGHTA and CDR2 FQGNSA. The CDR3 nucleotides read TGTGCCAGCAGCCGTAGACTGTCCTCTGGAAACACCATATATTTT. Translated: CASSRRLSSGNTIYF.

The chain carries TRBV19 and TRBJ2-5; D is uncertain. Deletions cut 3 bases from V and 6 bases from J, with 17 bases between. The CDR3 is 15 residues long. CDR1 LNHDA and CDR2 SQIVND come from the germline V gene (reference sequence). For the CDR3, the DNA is TGTGCCAGTAGTATTGAGGCTCTCGAAAGGAAGACCCAGTACTTC. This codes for CASSIEALERKTQYF.

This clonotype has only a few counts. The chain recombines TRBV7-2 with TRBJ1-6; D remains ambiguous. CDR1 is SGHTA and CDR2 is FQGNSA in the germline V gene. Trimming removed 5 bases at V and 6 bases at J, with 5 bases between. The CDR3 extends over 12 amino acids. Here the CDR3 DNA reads TGTGCCAGCAGCGTTAGTAATTCACCCCTCCACTTT. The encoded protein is CASSVSNSPLHF.

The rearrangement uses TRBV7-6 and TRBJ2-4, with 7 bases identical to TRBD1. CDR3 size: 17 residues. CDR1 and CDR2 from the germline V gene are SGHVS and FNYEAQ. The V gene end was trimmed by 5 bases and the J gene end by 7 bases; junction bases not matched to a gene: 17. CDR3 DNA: TGTGCCAGCAGCCCAACTCGATCCGAGGGGGCGGAGAACATTCAGTACTTC. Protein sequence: CASSPTRSEGAENIQYF.

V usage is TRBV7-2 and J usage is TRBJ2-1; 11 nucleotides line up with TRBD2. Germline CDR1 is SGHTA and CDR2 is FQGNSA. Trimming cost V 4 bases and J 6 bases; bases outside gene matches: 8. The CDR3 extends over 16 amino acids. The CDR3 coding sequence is TGTGCCAGCAGCTCCTCCTCCGGGACTAGCGGCAATGAGCAGTTCTTC. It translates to CASSSSSGTSGNEQFF.

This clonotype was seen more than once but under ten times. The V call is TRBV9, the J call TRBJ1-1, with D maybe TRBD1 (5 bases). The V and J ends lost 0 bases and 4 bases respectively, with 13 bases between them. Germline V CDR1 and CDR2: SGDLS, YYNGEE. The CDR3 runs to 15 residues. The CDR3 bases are TGTGCCAGCAGCGTAGGCAGCCCAGGGACCACTGAAGCTTTCTTT. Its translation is CASSVGSPGTTEAFF.

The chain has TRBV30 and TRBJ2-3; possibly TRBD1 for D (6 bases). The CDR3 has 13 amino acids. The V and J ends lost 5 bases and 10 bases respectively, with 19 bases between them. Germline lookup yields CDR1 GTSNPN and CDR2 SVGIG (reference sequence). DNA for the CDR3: TGTGCCTGGCGCGGGCACGGGACACACCCGCAGTATTTT. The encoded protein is CAWRGHGTHPQYF.

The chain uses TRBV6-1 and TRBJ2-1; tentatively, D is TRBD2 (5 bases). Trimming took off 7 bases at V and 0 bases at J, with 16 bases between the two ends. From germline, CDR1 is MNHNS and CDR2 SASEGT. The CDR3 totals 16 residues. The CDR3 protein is CASTSRGTASYNEQFF. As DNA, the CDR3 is TGTGCCAGCACCAGCCGGGGTACCGCCTCCTACAATGAGCAGTTCTTC.

For the CDR3, the DNA is TGTGCCAGCAGCTTCGGGGGGGGAAGCACAGATACGCAGTATTTT. Amino acids: CASSFGGGSTDTQYF. The chain has TRBV5-4 and TRBJ2-3, with TRBD2 matching over 8 bases. Germline V gives CDR1 SGHNT, CDR2 YYREEE (reference sequence). J gave up 0 bases and V 2 bases, and 2 bases lay outside the gene matches. The CDR3 runs to 15 residues. Combining the CDR3 with reference TRBV5-4 and TRBJ2-3 gives the whole variable domain ETGVTQSPTHLIKTRGQQVTLRCSSQSGHNTVSWYQQALGQGPQFIFQYYREEENGRGNFPPRFSGLQFPNYSSELNVNALELDDSALYLCASSFGGGSTDTQYFGPGTRLTVL.

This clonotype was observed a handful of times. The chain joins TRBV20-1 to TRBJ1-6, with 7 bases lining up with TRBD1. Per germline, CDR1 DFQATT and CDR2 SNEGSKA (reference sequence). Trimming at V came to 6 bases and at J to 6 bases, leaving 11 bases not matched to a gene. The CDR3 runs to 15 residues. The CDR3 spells CSAPLGQVINSPLHF. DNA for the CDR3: TGCAGTGCCCCCCTAGGACAGGTCATTAATTCACCCCTCCACTTT.

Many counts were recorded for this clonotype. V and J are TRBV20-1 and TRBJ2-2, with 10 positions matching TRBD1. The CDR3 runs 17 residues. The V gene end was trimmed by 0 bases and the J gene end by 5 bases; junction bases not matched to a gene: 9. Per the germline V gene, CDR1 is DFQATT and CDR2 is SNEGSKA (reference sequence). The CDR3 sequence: CSARDRVGTGVTGELFF. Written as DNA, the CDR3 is TGCAGTGCTAGAGATCGGGTCGGGACAGGGGTGACCGGGGAGCTGTTTTTT.

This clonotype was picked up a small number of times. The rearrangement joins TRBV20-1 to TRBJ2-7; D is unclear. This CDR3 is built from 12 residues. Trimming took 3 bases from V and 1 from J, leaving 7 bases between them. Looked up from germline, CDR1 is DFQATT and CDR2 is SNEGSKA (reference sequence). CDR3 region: CSARSSSYEQYF. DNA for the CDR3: TGCAGTGCTAGGAGTAGTTCCTACGAGCAGTACTTC.

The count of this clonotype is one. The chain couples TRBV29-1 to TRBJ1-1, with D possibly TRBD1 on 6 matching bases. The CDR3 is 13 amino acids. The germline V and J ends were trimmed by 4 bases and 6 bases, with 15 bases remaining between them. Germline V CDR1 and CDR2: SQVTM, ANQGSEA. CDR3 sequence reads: CSVARQVKPEAFF. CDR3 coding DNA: TGCAGCGTTGCACGACAGGTTAAACCTGAAGCTTTCTTT.